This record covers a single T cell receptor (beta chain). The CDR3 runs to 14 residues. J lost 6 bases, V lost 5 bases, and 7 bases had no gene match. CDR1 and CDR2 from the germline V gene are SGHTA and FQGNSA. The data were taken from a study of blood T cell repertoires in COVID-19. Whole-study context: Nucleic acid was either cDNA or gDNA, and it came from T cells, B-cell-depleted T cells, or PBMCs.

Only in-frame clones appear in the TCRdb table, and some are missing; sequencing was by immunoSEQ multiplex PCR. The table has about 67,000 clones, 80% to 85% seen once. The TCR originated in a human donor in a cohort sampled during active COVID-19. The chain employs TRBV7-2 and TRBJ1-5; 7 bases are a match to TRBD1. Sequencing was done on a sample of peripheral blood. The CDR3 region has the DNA TGTGCCAGCAGCGCTTCCCGGGACAGTCAGCCCCAGCATTTT. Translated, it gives CASSASRDSQPQHF.